The 27 T cell receptor beta chains presented below share a single source sample, sequenced in a study of beta chain features in type 1 diabetes. Study results and limitations: Moderate yet significant TCRB CDR3 shortening was seen in Type 1 diabetes patients in all four CD4+ subsets.

Reverse transcription of all isolated RNA meant that expressed TCRB transcripts were sequenced. Here immunoSEQ multiplex PCR was the method, and the copy in TCRdb shows in-frame clones only, minus some. The table lists around 110,000 clones, 16% of them singletons. Their recognized antigens are unknown. Sequenced material: central memory CD4+ T cells from blood. These receptors originate from a man aged 30 to 45 with type 1 diabetes.

This clone appeared a few times. The V call is TRBV19, the J call TRBJ1-5; D is unresolved. The CDR3 runs to 13 residues. V lost 1 base, J lost 4 bases, and 5 bases lay in between. Germline V CDR1 and CDR2: LNHDA, SQIVND (reference sequence). CDR3 nucleotide sequence: TGTGCCAGTAGTATAGCGGTGAATCAGCCCCAGCATTTT. Its translation: CASSIAVNQPQHF.

This clone was counted between two and nine times. This chain links TRBV18 with TRBJ2-6; D perhaps matches TRBD2 (6 bases). Trimming stripped 0 bases from V and 0 bases from J, with 12 bases between. Germline V CDR1 and CDR2: KGHSH, LQKENI. This CDR3 has 18 residues. CDR3 nucleotide sequence: TGTGCCAGCTCACCACCGGGACTGATCAACTCTGGGGCCAACGTCCTGACTTTC. Amino acid sequence: CASSPPGLINSGANVLTF.

The sample holds a few counts of this clone. The V call is TRBV7-3, the J call TRBJ2-5; 9 nucleotides match TRBD2. CDR1 is SGHTA, CDR2 FQGTGA, per germline. The CDR3 is 15 amino acids. V shed 5 bases, J shed 2 bases, and the junction held 6 bases outside the gene matches. CDR3 nucleotides: TGTGCCAGCAGCCCCACTAGCGGGTTACAAGAGACCCAGTACTTC. Amino acid sequence: CASSPTSGLQETQYF.

This clone has only a few counts. The chain combines TRBV15 with TRBJ1-6; the D gene is possibly TRBD1 (5 bases). This CDR3 contains 15 residues. The V end was cut by 0 bases, the J end by 5 bases, with 8 bases between. CDR1 and CDR2 (germline): LNHNV, YYDKDF (reference sequence). The CDR3 nucleotides read TGTGCCACCAGCAGAGAAAAGGGGCATAATTCACCCCTCCACTTT. Protein sequence: CATSREKGHNSPLHF.

The V and J genes are TRBV19 and TRBJ2-1; D is perhaps TRBD1 or TRBD2 (6 bases each). The CDR3 contains 14 residues. V was pared by 5 bases and J by 6 bases, with 14 bases between. The germline V gene encodes CDR1 LNHDA and CDR2 SQIVND (reference sequence). The CDR3 region is CASSSTGAGNEQFF. DNA of the CDR3: TGTGCCAGTAGTTCTACGGGGGCAGGCAATGAGCAGTTCTTC.

Concerning this clone: A read error may explain this, as a much larger clone is one base away. The CDR3 coding sequence is TGTGCCAGCAGAGGAAGCAATCAGCCCCAGCATTTT. Translating it yields CASRGSNQPQHF. The chain is built from TRBV25-1 and TRBJ1-5; D call uncertain. Deletions cut 6 bases from V and 1 base from J, with 4 bases between. Germline-derived CDR1 and CDR2 are MGHDK and SYGVNS. The CDR3 sequence is 12 residues long.

Remarks on this clone: At the DNA level, this CDR3 is encoded by other sequences in the same sample as well. J is TRBJ2-1 and V is TRBV7-2; the match to TRBD1 covers 10 bases. CDR3 length: 16 residues. Germline V gene data show CDR1 as SGHTA and CDR2 as FQGNSA. Trimming removed 1 base from V and 3 bases from J; junction bases left unmatched: 3. CDR3 region: CASSLGGQGNYNEQFF. CDR3 nucleotides: TGTGCCAGCAGCTTAGGGGGACAGGGGAACTACAATGAGCAGTTCTTC.

The chain employs TRBV7-9 and TRBJ1-3, with no clear D. Trimming took off 8 bases at V and 6 bases at J, with 14 bases between the two ends. Per the germline V gene, CDR1 is SEHNR and CDR2 is FQNEAQ (reference sequence). CDR3 length equals 13 residues. The CDR3 is CASSTRMENTIYF. CDR3 coding DNA: TGTGCCAGCTCTACCCGAATGGAAAACACCATATATTTT.

The J gene is TRBJ1-5, the V gene TRBV4-1; D not resolved. The germline gives CDR1 MGHRA, CDR2 YSYEKL. There are 15 residues in the CDR3. V was shortened by 0 bases and J by 2 bases, with 8 bases between the two germline ends. CDR3 DNA: TGCGCCAGCAGCCAAGATTTCCAGGGCAATCAGCCCCAGCATTTT. Translation: CASSQDFQGNQPQHF.

In this sample, this clone turned up a few times. The V gene is TRBV7-9, the J gene TRBJ1-1; D unclear. CDR3 length: 14 residues. Germline CDR1 is SEHNR and CDR2 is FQNEAQ (reference sequence). Trimming took off 7 bases at V and 5 bases at J, with 17 bases between the two ends. This chain's CDR3 is CASTLGEGWTEAFF. Written as DNA, the CDR3 is TGTGCCAGCACCCTCGGGGAGGGCTGGACTGAAGCTTTCTTT.

This clone has ten or more counts. The V gene is TRBV20-1, the J gene TRBJ2-1; the D is unclear. Trimming left V 5 bases short and J 5 bases short, with 7 bases between. Germline V gene lookup returns CDR1 DFQATT and CDR2 SNEGSKA (reference sequence). The CDR3 runs 11 residues. The CDR3 DNA reads as TGCAGTGCTCGTCGGAACAATGAGCAGTTCTTC. The encoded protein is CSARRNNEQFF.

In this sample, this clone turned up a few times. The chain joins TRBV2 to TRBJ2-3; perhaps TRBD2 as D (5 bases). Trimming removed 8 bases at V and 1 base at J, with 10 bases between. CDR1 and CDR2 from the germline V gene are SNHLY and FYNNEI. CDR3 length: 13 residues. Written as DNA, the CDR3 is TGTGCCAGCGATTGGCGGGGCACAGATACGCAGTATTTT. It yields the protein CASDWRGTDTQYF.

This clone was detected a few times. This same CDR3 is encoded by further DNA sequences in the sample. The CDR3 bases are TGCAGCGCTGGTCAGGGCTCCCAAGAGACCCAGTACTTC. Its translation is CSAGQGSQETQYF. The J gene is TRBJ2-5, the V gene TRBV29-1; D possibly corresponds to TRBD1 (5 bases). V lost 7 bases, J lost 1 base, and 13 bases lay in between. The CDR3 spans 13 residues. Germline-derived CDR1 and CDR2 are SQVTM and ANQGSEA. The full variable domain, completed using reference TRBV29-1 and TRBJ2-5, is SAVISQKPSRDICQRGTSLTIQCQVDSQVTMMFWYRQQPGQSLTLIATANQGSEATYESGFVIDKFPISRPNLTFSTLTVSNMSPEDSSIYLCSAGQGSQETQYFGPGTRLLVL.

This clone occurred a few times. This likely stems from a read error, as it lies one base from a far larger clone. This same CDR3 is encoded by further DNA sequences in the sample. The V call is TRBV7-2, the J call TRBJ2-3, with 7 bases matching TRBD1. The CDR3 is 14 residues long. Germline V lookup: CDR1 SGHTA, CDR2 FQGNSA. Germline trimming cut 4 bases from V and 1 base from J; bases unmatched to any gene: 2. This CDR3 is CASSSGQGTDTQYF. The CDR3 DNA reads as TGTGCCAGCAGCTCAGGACAGGGCACAGATACGCAGTATTTT.

The chain links TRBV5-1 to TRBJ2-7; D not certain. Trimming took off 0 bases at V and 1 base at J, with 11 bases between the two ends. Germline values: CDR1 SGHRS, CDR2 YFSETQ. CDR3 length: 15 amino acids. This chain's CDR3 is CASSLELLGSYEQYF. In DNA, the CDR3 is TGCGCCAGCAGCTTGGAATTGCTGGGGTCCTACGAGCAGTACTTC.

Comments on this clone: This likely stems from a read error, as it lies one base from a far larger clone. This chain uses TRBV19 with TRBJ2-2; 9 bases line up with TRBD1. J lost 4 bases, V lost 9 bases, and 9 bases had no gene match. Germline-derived CDR1 and CDR2 are LNHDA and SQIVND (reference sequence). The CDR3 runs to 15 residues. CDR3 nucleotide sequence: TGTGCCAGGAGGGACAGGGTAGGAGGCACCGGGGAGCTGTTTTTT. This codes for CARRDRVGGTGELFF. The full variable domain, its missing parts supplied by reference TRBV19 and TRBJ2-2, is DGGITQSPKYLFRKEGQNVTLSCEQNLNHDAMYWYRQDPGQGLRLIYYSQIVNDFQKGDIAEGYSVSREKKESFPLTVTSAQKNPTAFYLCARRDRVGGTGELFFGEGSRLTVL.

V usage is TRBV5-1 and J usage is TRBJ1-5, with D possibly being TRBD1 (5 bases). Germline V lookup: CDR1 SGHRS, CDR2 YFSETQ. Deletions cut 3 bases from V and 3 bases from J, with 13 bases between. The CDR3 consists of 15 residues. As DNA, the CDR3 is TGCGCCAGCAGCTGGGGCCCGGACCTCAATCAGCCCCAGCATTTT. It translates to CASSWGPDLNQPQHF. The whole variable domain, remainder taken from reference TRBV5-1 and TRBJ1-5, is KAGVTQTPRYLIKTRGQQVTLSCSPISGHRSVSWYQQTPGQGLQFLFEYFSETQRNKGNFPGRFSGRQFSNSRSEMNVSTLELGDSALYLCASSWGPDLNQPQHFGDGTRLSIL.

This clone was found a few times. V is TRBV5-1 and J is TRBJ1-4, with D perhaps TRBD1 (6 bases). The germline V gene encodes CDR1 SGHRS and CDR2 YFSETQ. CDR3 length equals 14 residues. With 6 bases removed from V and 7 bases from J, the gap between germline ends came to 16 bases. CDR3 nucleotide sequence: TGCGCCAGCAAGAGGGACACCGGGAGTGAAAAACTGTTTTTT. It codes for CASKRDTGSEKLFF.

The chain is built from TRBV9 and TRBJ1-4, with D possibly TRBD1 on 6 matching bases. V was shortened by 4 bases and J by 0 bases, with 7 bases between the two germline ends. This CDR3 has 14 residues. Germline V gene lookup returns CDR1 SGDLS and CDR2 YYNGEE. CDR3 nucleotides: TGTGCCAGCAGCCGGACAGCAACTAATGAAAAACTGTTTTTT. Amino acid sequence: CASSRTATNEKLFF.

CDR3 protein: CASSHKGNGYTF. DNA for the CDR3: TGTGCCAGCAGCCACAAAGGGAATGGCTACACCTTC. The chain is built from TRBV28 and TRBJ1-2; D is uncertain. There are 12 residues in the CDR3. Per germline, CDR1 MDHEN and CDR2 SYDVKM. The germline V and J ends were trimmed by 6 bases and 6 bases, with 11 bases remaining between them.

This rearrangement joins TRBV27 to TRBJ2-3, with TRBD2 matching 11 bases. Trimming at V came to 8 bases and at J to 4 bases, leaving 8 bases not matched to a gene. There are 15 residues in the CDR3. The germline V gene encodes CDR1 MNHEY and CDR2 SMNVEV (reference sequence). The CDR3 region has the DNA TGTGCCAGCCGACTAGCGGGGTTGGTCCCAGATACGCAGTATTTT. Translating it yields CASRLAGLVPDTQYF.

The chain couples TRBV9 to TRBJ2-2, with D possibly TRBD1 on 6 matching bases. Germline-derived CDR1 and CDR2 are SGDLS and YYNGEE. The CDR3 is made up of 14 amino acids. The germline V and J ends were trimmed by 0 bases and 7 bases, with 10 bases remaining between them. CDR3 loop: CASSVEGESGELFF. CDR3 in DNA: TGTGCCAGCAGCGTAGAGGGGGAAAGCGGGGAGCTGTTTTTT.

This clone was detected ten times or more. V gene TRBV11-2 combines with J gene TRBJ2-7, with D unresolved. CDR3 length: 14 amino acids. Trimming shortened V by 1 base and J by 3 bases, and 10 bases separated the two germline ends. Germline-derived CDR1 and CDR2 are SGHAT and FQNNGV. CDR3 nucleotide sequence: TGTGCCAGCAGCTTAGGGGCAGCCAGCTACGAGCAGTACTTC. Encoded protein: CASSLGAASYEQYF.

V gene TRBV30 combines with J gene TRBJ1-6, with TRBD1 matching 7 bases. V dropped 3 bases and J dropped 6; count of bases not matched to a gene: 11. The CDR3 is 16 amino acids. Germline V gene sequence: CDR1 GTSNPN, CDR2 SVGIG (reference sequence). The CDR3 protein is CAWRPLGQASNSPLHF. CDR3 DNA: TGTGCCTGGAGACCCCTAGGACAGGCCAGTAATTCACCCCTCCACTTT.

This clone occurred a few times. V is TRBV14 and J is TRBJ1-4; 7 bases line up with TRBD1. This CDR3 comprises 16 residues. Germline V gene lookup returns CDR1 SGHDN and CDR2 FVKESK. With V trimmed by 4 bases and J by 7 bases, 12 bases remained unmatched. The CDR3 DNA follows: TGTGCCAGCAGCCCCGGAGCGACAGGGAGGGGTGAAAAACTGTTTTTT. Its translation is CASSPGATGRGEKLFF.

Many counts were recorded for this clone. The chain links TRBV28 to TRBJ2-3, with unresolved D. The length of the CDR3 is 13 residues. The germline V and J ends were trimmed by 4 bases and 5 bases, with 10 bases remaining between them. CDR1 MDHEN and CDR2 SYDVKM come from the germline V gene. CDR3 nucleotides: TGTGCCAGCAGTTCCCCTCAGCTAGATACGCAGTATTTT. This sequence encodes CASSSPQLDTQYF.

This clone was seen a handful of times. V usage is TRBV7-2 and J usage is TRBJ2-3; D not resolved. The V gene lost 0 bases and the J gene lost 1 base, with 8 bases spanning the gap. CDR3 length: 15 residues. Germline lookup yields CDR1 SGHTA and CDR2 FQGNSA. The CDR3 spells CASSLALLGTDTQYF. The CDR3 coding sequence is TGTGCCAGCAGCTTAGCCCTTCTTGGCACAGATACGCAGTATTTT.